This passage covers 28 T cell receptor beta chains from one sample sequenced in a study of T cells of healthy individuals. TCRdb re-analysed the 5' RACE reads in MiXCR, keeping a single row per CDR3 protein. The table shows 60,000 to 75,000 distinct CDR3 sequences, with 15% to 20% occurring only once. The receptors were sampled from a human donor in good health.

For this clonotype: Compared with germline, one end of the junction differs, possibly owing to a read error. This chain uses TRBV12-3 or TRBV12-4 with TRBJ2-7; 12 nucleotides align to TRBD2. The CDR3 spans 15 residues. In DNA form, the CDR3 reads TGTGTCAGCAGCAAAACTAGCGGGAGGCTCTACGAGCAGTACTTC. Amino acid sequence: CVSSKTSGRLYEQYF.

CDR3: CASSQSRLAGDVGELFF. The CDR3 DNA is TGCGCCAGCAGCCAGAGCAGACTAGCGGGAGACGTCGGGGAGCTGTTTTTT. V and J are TRBV4-1 and TRBJ2-2, with TRBD2 matching over 12 bases. The CDR3 runs 17 residues. From germline, CDR1 is MGHRA and CDR2 YSYEKL. Unmatched junction bases numbered 9, after V lost 3 bases and J lost 7 bases.

This clonotype appeared a few times. The rearrangement uses TRBV2 and TRBJ2-5; 9 bases map to TRBD2. The CDR3 has 14 amino acids. Trimming removed 2 bases from V and 3 bases from J; junction bases left unmatched: 1. Germline V lookup: CDR1 SNHLY, CDR2 FYNNEI. As DNA, the CDR3 is TGTGCCAGCAGTGAACTAGCGGGAAAAGAGACCCAGTACTTC. Its protein is CASSELAGKETQYF.

This clonotype was recorded many times. The genes are TRBV5-6 and TRBJ2-3, with 7 bases identical to TRBD1. Trimming removed 3 bases from V and 5 bases from J; junction bases left unmatched: 3. The CDR3 is made up of 13 amino acids. Germline V gene sequence: CDR1 SGHDT, CDR2 YYEEEE. CDR3 nucleotides: TGTGCCAGCAGCTCGAACAGGGGAGATACGCAGTATTTT. This codes for CASSSNRGDTQYF.

V gene TRBV12-3 or TRBV12-4 combines with J gene TRBJ1-5; no clear D gene. Trimming cost V 1 base and J 0 bases, with 4 bases left between them. The CDR3 consists of 14 residues. CDR3 in amino acids: CASSLGHSNQPQHF. Here the CDR3 DNA reads TGTGCCAGCAGTTTAGGGCATAGCAATCAGCCCCAGCATTTT.

The chain employs TRBV5-6 and TRBJ1-5, with no clear D. Looked up from germline, CDR1 is SGHDT and CDR2 is YYEEEE. The V gene lost 4 bases and the J gene lost 7 bases, with 9 bases spanning the gap. CDR3 size: 12 residues. CDR3 loop: CASSAGTQPQHF. CDR3 in DNA: TGTGCCAGCAGCGCCGGAACCCAGCCCCAGCATTTT. The complete variable domain, with remaining parts taken from reference TRBV5-6 and TRBJ1-5, reads DAGVTQSPTHLIKTRGQQVTLRCSPKSGHDTVSWYQQALGQGPQFIFQYYEEEERQRGNFPDRFSGHQFPNYSSELNVNALLLGDSALYLCASSAGTQPQHFGDGTRLSIL.

This clonotype has ten or more counts. This rearrangement joins TRBV7-2 to TRBJ2-4; no clear D gene. There are 11 residues in the CDR3. V was pared by 7 bases and J by 7 bases, with 8 bases between. In germline, CDR1 is SGHTA, CDR2 FQGNSA. DNA of the CDR3: TGTGCCAGCAAATCGGGCAACATTCAGTACTTC. It is translated as CASKSGNIQYF. Variable domain in full (rest from reference TRBV7-2 and TRBJ2-4): GAGVSQSPSNKVTEKGKDVELRCDPISGHTALYWYRQSLGQGLEFLIYFQGNSAPDKSGLPSDRFSAERTGGSVSTLTIQRTQQEDSAVYLCASKSGNIQYFGAGTRLSVL.

This clonotype was detected many times. The V call is TRBV9, the J call TRBJ1-1; D not resolved. Looked up from germline, CDR1 is SGDLS and CDR2 is YYNGEE. CDR3 length: 14 residues. Trimming cost V 0 bases and J 4 bases, with 10 bases left between them. CDR3 region: CASSVGGEVTEAFF. CDR3 in DNA: TGTGCCAGCAGCGTAGGAGGAGAAGTCACTGAAGCTTTCTTT.

This clonotype came up many times. V is TRBV28 and J is TRBJ1-5; no clear D. The germline V gene has CDR1 MDHEN and CDR2 SYDVKM. The CDR3 length is 15 residues. V lost 6 bases to trimming and J lost 10 bases, with 22 bases between them. Here the CDR3 DNA reads TGTGCCAGCAGACCTCCCGGGAGCCGATTCCATCCCCAGCATTTT. It specifies CASRPPGSRFHPQHF. Together with reference TRBV28 and TRBJ1-5, the CDR3 gives the full variable domain: DVKVTQSSRYLVKRTGEKVFLECVQDMDHENMFWYRQDPGLGLRLIYFSYDVKMKEKGDIPEGYSVSREKKERFSLILESASTNQTSMYLCASRPPGSRFHPQHFGDGTRLSIL.

This clonotype was observed a handful of times. V and J are TRBV7-2 and TRBJ2-3; D remains ambiguous. The CDR3 covers 14 residues. V was pared by 3 bases and J by 5 bases, with 12 bases between. CDR1 and CDR2 from the germline V gene are SGHTA and FQGNSA. The CDR3 DNA follows: TGTGCCAGCAGCTTCCTGTCCGGTCGAGATACGCAGTATTTT. Residues: CASSFLSGRDTQYF.

V and J are TRBV9 and TRBJ2-3; 7 positions match TRBD1. Germline CDR1 and CDR2: SGDLS and YYNGEE. CDR3 length equals 12 residues. J lost 8 bases, V lost 4 bases, and 4 bases had no gene match. The CDR3 coding sequence is TGTGCCAGCAGCAACAGGGGTGGTACGCAGTATTTT. It codes for CASSNRGGTQYF.

This clonotype occurred many times. The gene calls are TRBV7-2 and TRBJ1-1; 10 nucleotides match TRBD1. With V trimmed by 5 bases and J by 10 bases, 10 bases remained unmatched. Per the germline V gene, CDR1 is SGHTA and CDR2 is FQGNSA. The CDR3 consists of 14 residues. The DNA of the CDR3 is TGTGCCAGCAGCCACTACGACCGGACAGGGGGAGCTTTCTTT. Its translation is CASSHYDRTGGAFF.

CDR3 region: CASSARTGIGIEKLFF. The CDR3 DNA is TGTGCCAGCAGCGCCAGGACAGGAATCGGGATTGAAAAACTGTTTTTT. The chain has TRBV5-6 and TRBJ1-4; 7 bases are a match to TRBD1. This CDR3 has 16 residues. The V gene end was trimmed by 4 bases and the J gene end by 7 bases; junction bases not matched to a gene: 13. Germline V gives CDR1 SGHDT, CDR2 YYEEEE.

This clonotype was picked up many times. The chain employs TRBV24-1 and TRBJ2-1; TRBD2 matches 16 bases. The germline CDR1 and CDR2 sequences are KGHDR and SFDVKD. The CDR3 spans 17 residues. V shed 9 bases, J shed 2 bases, and the junction held 6 bases outside the gene matches. CDR3 amino acids: CATQGTSGGAAYNEQFF. As DNA, the CDR3 is TGTGCCACCCAAGGGACTAGCGGGGGGGCGGCCTACAATGAGCAGTTCTTC.

The chain links TRBV6-6 to TRBJ2-3; TRBD2 is a possible D gene (6 bases). CDR3 length: 14 amino acids. Germline lookup yields CDR1 MNHNY and CDR2 SVGAGI (reference sequence). The V end lost 2 bases, the J end lost 6 bases, and 12 bases lay between the germline ends. The CDR3 loop is CASSYQTSRDTQYF. Here the CDR3 DNA reads TGTGCCAGCAGTTACCAAACTAGCAGGGATACGCAGTATTTT.

This clonotype was detected ten times or more. The chain links TRBV28 to TRBJ2-3; no clear D gene. Germline V gene data show CDR1 as MDHEN and CDR2 as SYDVKM. Trimming took off 5 bases at V and 5 bases at J, with 14 bases between the two ends. The length of the CDR3 is 14 residues. The chain's CDR3 is CASSITTRGDTQYF. Written as DNA, the CDR3 is TGTGCCAGCAGTATCACTACGCGCGGAGATACGCAGTATTTT.

This clonotype came up many times. J is TRBJ1-5 and V is TRBV2, with a possible D match to TRBD1 (6 bases). V lost 7 bases to trimming and J lost 4 bases, with 14 bases between them. Germline V gene lookup returns CDR1 SNHLY and CDR2 FYNNEI. This CDR3 is built from 14 residues. CDR3 sequence (DNA): TGTGCCAGCACCGAGGGGGGACGGAATCAGCCCCAGCATTTT. Protein product: CASTEGGRNQPQHF.

CDR3 region: CASSLALAGSSYNEQFF. The CDR3 nucleotides read TGCGCCAGCAGCCTGGCCCTAGCGGGGAGTTCCTACAATGAGCAGTTCTTC. The rearrangement links TRBV5-1 to TRBJ2-1; 9 bases align to TRBD2. Trimming cost V 4 bases and J 1 base; bases outside gene matches: 9. This CDR3 contains 17 residues. Germline values: CDR1 SGHRS, CDR2 YFSETQ.

This clonotype was detected ten times or more. The chain has TRBV6-2 or TRBV6-3 and TRBJ2-5; 8 nucleotides line up with TRBD2. The V and J ends lost 0 bases and 1 base, in that order; junction bases with no gene match: 7. Germline CDR1 is MNHEY and CDR2 is SVGEGT. The CDR3 is 17 residues long. DNA of the CDR3: TGTGCCAGCAGTTACTCGAAGGCGGGAGGCTCCCAAGAGACCCAGTACTTC. Translating it yields CASSYSKAGGSQETQYF.

The chain joins TRBV28 to TRBJ2-5; unclear D gene. This CDR3 has 15 amino acids. Deletions cut 7 bases from V and 1 base from J, with 16 bases between. Germline V lookup: CDR1 MDHEN, CDR2 SYDVKM. CDR3 protein: CASNRVGMGQETQYF. CDR3 sequence (DNA): TGTGCCAGCAATCGGGTAGGAATGGGCCAAGAGACCCAGTACTTC.

This rearrangement joins TRBV10-3 to TRBJ1-6, with D uncertain. V shed 2 bases and J shed 1 base, with 3 bases lying between them. Germline V lookup: CDR1 ENHRY, CDR2 SYGVKD. The CDR3 totals 14 residues. The CDR3 protein is CAISEGSYNSPLHF. The CDR3 DNA sequence: TGTGCCATCAGTGAGGGGTCCTATAATTCACCCCTCCACTTT.

This clonotype was detected many times. The chain has TRBV29-1 and TRBJ1-5; possible D gene TRBD1, 5 bases. V lost 6 bases and J 4 bases, leaving 16 bases between the germline ends. From germline, CDR1 is SQVTM and CDR2 ANQGSEA. This CDR3 is built from 14 residues. The CDR3 nucleotides are TGCAGCGTCCAATGGGGACCGGAAAATCAGCCCCAGCATTTT. Protein: CSVQWGPENQPQHF.

The chain links TRBV25-1 to TRBJ2-3; D gene unclear. Germline lookup yields CDR1 MGHDK and CDR2 SYGVNS. The V and J ends lost 1 base and 2 bases respectively, with 10 bases between them. The CDR3 runs 15 residues. CDR3 loop: CASSESALFTDTQYF. As DNA, the CDR3 is TGTGCCAGCAGTGAATCCGCGCTGTTCACAGATACGCAGTATTTT.

The V gene is TRBV7-9, the J gene TRBJ2-7; no clear D gene. The germline V gene has CDR1 SEHNR and CDR2 FQNEAQ (reference sequence). CDR3 length equals 11 residues. The V end lost 1 base, the J end lost 6 bases, and 4 bases lay between the germline ends. CDR3 sequence reads: CASSLGLEQYF. The CDR3 DNA is TGTGCCAGCAGCTTAGGTCTCGAGCAGTACTTC.

On this clonotype itself: A read error may explain this, as a much larger clone is one base away. The chain joins TRBV30 to TRBJ2-6; D not resolved. This CDR3 is built from 13 residues. Germline CDR1 GTSNPN, CDR2 SVGIG (reference sequence). DNA of the CDR3: TGTACCTGTTCGCTCTCTGGGGCCAACGTCCTGACTTTC. It yields the protein CTCSLSGANVLTF.

In its sample, this clonotype was seen a few times. The genes are TRBV4-3 and TRBJ1-6; no definite D call. Per the germline V gene, CDR1 is LGHNA and CDR2 is YSLEER. The V and J ends lost 2 bases and 14 bases respectively, with 13 bases between them. The CDR3 is 13 amino acids. The CDR3 coding sequence is TGCGCCAGCAGCCAATCTCCGGGCGAGGCCCTCCACTTT. Protein product: CASSQSPGEALHF.

V usage is TRBV7-3 and J usage is TRBJ2-5; the D is unclear. Trimming removed 5 bases at V and 2 bases at J, with 15 bases between. CDR3 length: 15 residues. CDR1 and CDR2 (germline): SGHTA, FQGTGA. The CDR3, as DNA: TGTGCCAGCAGCCGTACCCCGGCACCTCAAGAGACCCAGTACTTC. The encoded protein is CASSRTPAPQETQYF.

There are many counts of this clonotype. The chain uses TRBV9 and TRBJ1-5; D is ambiguous. From germline, CDR1 is SGDLS and CDR2 YYNGEE. Trimming left V 0 bases short and J 6 bases short, with 10 bases between. The CDR3 runs 14 residues. The CDR3 nucleotides are TGTGCCAGCAGCGTAGAAGGTGGAAGTCAGCCCCAGCATTTT. Its translation is CASSVEGGSQPQHF.